This T cell receptor (beta chain) was retrieved from a study of blood T cell repertoires in COVID-19 (dated by TCRdb to the early 2020s). With respect to the entire study: Samples from collaborators originated in the United States, Italy and Spain and spanned both the acute and convalescent phases of COVID-19. The prospective study material was composed of cDNA or gDNA derived from T cells, B-cell-depleted T cells, or PBMCs. The dataset comprised deeply sampled blood TCRbeta repertoires from subjects exposed to, actively infected with, or recovered from COVID-19. The repertoires were released in a freely available public database meant as a resource for research on the immune response to SARS-CoV-2. The samples were drawn from two sources: the first 160 participants of the ongoing ImmuneRACE study, and 1,000 to 1,500 subjects contributed by 6 global collaborators. Nearly every sample came with metadata listing a de-identified subject ID, COVID-19 status, age in years and sex. HLA class I and class II types, where available, came from metadata supplied by the sample provider rather than from assay-based typing. The research as a whole found: Clinical and demographic metadata were provided uncurated, with the amount varying by source and participant.

In the case of this clone: It lacks a known antigen. No base quality values were provided; no much bigger clone lies one nucleotide off.

The V and J ends are trimmed by 4 bases and 4 bases, leaving 8 bases between them. Inclusive of the bounding cysteine and phenylalanine, the CDR3 is 13 residues long. Just CDR3 DNA is preserved here, 39 bases in frame from base 1. The germline V gene (reference sequence) supplies CDR1 PRHDT and CDR2 FYEKMQ. The immunoSEQ Assay, a bias-controlled multiplex PCR, was used to amplify TCRbeta CDR3 regions from genomic DNA. The authors processed their data as follows. Nucleated cell counts per sample were estimated from amplification of reference gene primers within the assay. To quantify the absolute abundance of each unique TCRbeta CDR3 rearrangement, sequence reads were collapsed and filtered. For each sample, productive Simpson clonality was calculated by taking the square root of Simpson's diversity index across productive rearrangements. The immuneACCESS repertoire file appears here via TCRdb, limited to in-frame rearrangements. These files lack a portion of the clones; in checked studies, under half of the deficit traces to unresolved V genes, and the cause of the others is not known. D and trimming were read from the DNA, whereas the V and J calls and clone size are those reported in that table. For this sample the table gives about 160,000 clones, of which approximately 81% were detected only once. The ten largest account for about 3.3% of the sample.

Whole blood was collected in K2EDTA tubes by collaborating institutions according to the institutions' own protocols. For TCRbeta analysis, collaborator samples were shipped as frozen whole blood, as isolated PBMCs, or as DNA extracted from either sample type. This clonotype was sampled from a human donor with acute or convalescent COVID-19. The donor label of this sample is uncertain. Input material: peripheral blood. The chain couples TRBV13 to TRBJ2-1, with a tentative D gene TRBD1 over 5 matching bases. The CDR3 reads as follows: CASSSQDYNEQFF. The DNA sequence follows: TGTGCCAGCAGCTCACAGGATTACAATGAGCAGTTCTTC.